This TCR beta chain was observed in a study of T cells after yellow fever vaccination. Findings and caveats of the study: Researchers report a weaker secondary response that nonetheless peaked faster, day 5 versus 15. Reappearing after the booster were most of the clones from primary vaccination (roughly 95% CD4, about 88% CD8).

This clonotype came up many times. Antigen specificity is unknown. One entry per CDR3 protein, called by TCRdb with MiXCR from the 5' RACE reads. Among 65,000 to 70,000 distinct CDR3 sequences listed, 5% to 6.5% were seen once. The V gene's germline CDR1 is SGHNT and CDR2 YYREEE (reference sequence). This CDR3 has 17 amino acids. The V and J ends lost 3 bases and 2 bases respectively, with 21 bases between them. This chain joins TRBV5-4 and TRBJ2-7, with D perhaps TRBD2 (7 bases). The receptor was derived from a man aged 18 to 30 who received the YFV17D yellow fever vaccine. The source material was CD4+ T cells sorted from PBMCs, sampled less than 18 days after the first yellow fever vaccination. The CDR3 is CASSSEGGGGQTYEQYF. CDR3 nucleotide sequence: TGTGCCAGCAGCTCGGAAGGGGGGGGTGGTCAAACCTACGAGCAGTACTTC.